These 6 T cell receptor beta chains share one sample of origin, sequenced in a study of monozygotic twins with inflammatory bowel disease. TCRdb re-called the 5' RACE reads, yielding one record per CDR3 amino acid sequence without DNA. Its listing shows around 370,000 distinct CDR3 sequences. The specimen was blood. The receptors were sampled from a human donor with ulcerative colitis or Crohn's disease, or a healthy co-twin of an affected twin (not recorded which).

This sequence joins TRBV7-2 and TRBJ2-1; TCRdb proposes TRBD2, but this gene call is untestable without DNA. Germline V lookup: CDR1 SGHTA, CDR2 FQGNSA. This CDR3 contains 16 residues. This chain's CDR3 is CASSLVRRGASNEQFF.

The rearrangement uses TRBV5-1 and TRBJ2-7; as DNA is missing, the TRBD2 call by TCRdb cannot be tested. Germline values: CDR1 SGHRS, CDR2 YFSETQ. This CDR3 has 13 amino acids. The CDR3 reads CASSPSGNYEQYF.

The rearrangement uses TRBV7-8 and TRBJ1-1. From germline, CDR1 is SGHVS and CDR2 FQNEAQ. The CDR3 extends over 14 amino acids. CDR3 protein: CASSLAQKNTEAFF. The variable domain in full, with the rest retrieved from reference TRBV7-8 and TRBJ1-1, is GAGVSQSPRYKVAKRGQDVALRCDPISGHVSLFWYQQALGQGPEFLTYFQNEAQLDKSGLPSDRFFAERPEGSVSTLKIQRTQQEDSAVYLCASSLAQKNTEAFFGQGTRLTVV.

V usage is TRBV7-9 and J usage is TRBJ2-3; TCRdb gives TRBD1 as the D gene, but with no DNA this cannot be confirmed. Germline V gene lookup returns CDR1 SEHNR and CDR2 FQNEAQ (reference sequence). The CDR3 has 14 amino acids. This CDR3 reads CASSLAGATDTQYF.

The rearrangement links TRBV10-3 to TRBJ1-2. Germline lookup yields CDR1 ENHRY and CDR2 SYGVKD. The CDR3 sequence is 15 residues long. CDR3 sequence reads: CAISDEFPLGYGYTF.

The chain joins TRBV27 to TRBJ2-1; the D gene TCRdb calls, TRBD1, cannot be checked with no DNA. Germline V gene data show CDR1 as MNHEY and CDR2 as SMNVEV (reference sequence). There are 15 residues in the CDR3. The chain's CDR3 is CASSSGQGTHNEQFF.